This entry concerns a single T cell receptor beta chain. Antigen unknown. These data belong to a study of post-analysis software for immune sequencing data. Study-wide context: Relapsing-remitting, secondary progressive and progressive-relapsing courses of multiple sclerosis were included.

Whole-study results and caveats: Pronounced co-clustering by F measure was evident among identically batched samples. A few TRBV segments were significantly more frequent in patients than in controls. TRBV5-6, TRBV5-1 and TRBV20-1 were among these segments. Normalized Chao1 diversity was significantly lower in multiple sclerosis patients than in controls.

With 0 bases removed from V and 1 base from J, the gap between germline ends came to 13 bases. CDR1 MDHEN and CDR2 SYDVKM come from the germline V gene. The CDR3 runs to 16 residues. Included in the TCR beta cDNA libraries were unique molecular identifiers. Around 460,000 cDNA molecules came from roughly 1 to 10 million T cells. A single record per CDR3 protein comes from TCRdb applying MiXCR to the PCR reads. The sample includes about 500,000 distinct CDR3 sequences, around 40% of them seen just once. The chain is built from TRBV28 and TRBJ2-7; D may be TRBD1 (6 bases). Sequencing was performed on blood. The clonotype originates from a girl aged 5-17 years with multiple sclerosis. The CDR3 here is CASSLWDPQGSYEQYF. The CDR3 bases are TGTGCCAGCAGTTTATGGGATCCACAGGGTTCCTACGAGCAGTACTTC.